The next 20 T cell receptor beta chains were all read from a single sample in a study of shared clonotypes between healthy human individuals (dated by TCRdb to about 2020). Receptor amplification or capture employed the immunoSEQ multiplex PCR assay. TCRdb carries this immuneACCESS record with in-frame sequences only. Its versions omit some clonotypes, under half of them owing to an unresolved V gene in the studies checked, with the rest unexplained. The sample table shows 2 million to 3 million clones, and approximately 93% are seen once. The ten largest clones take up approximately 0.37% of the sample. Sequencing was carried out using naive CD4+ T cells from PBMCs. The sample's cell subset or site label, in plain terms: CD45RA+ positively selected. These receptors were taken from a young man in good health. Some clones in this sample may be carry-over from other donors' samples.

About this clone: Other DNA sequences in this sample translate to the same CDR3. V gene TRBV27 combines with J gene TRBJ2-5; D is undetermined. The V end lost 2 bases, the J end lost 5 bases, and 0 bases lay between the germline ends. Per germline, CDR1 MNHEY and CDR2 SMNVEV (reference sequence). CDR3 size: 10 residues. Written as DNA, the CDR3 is TGTGCCAGCAGTTTAGAGACCCAGTACTTC. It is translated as CASSLETQYF.

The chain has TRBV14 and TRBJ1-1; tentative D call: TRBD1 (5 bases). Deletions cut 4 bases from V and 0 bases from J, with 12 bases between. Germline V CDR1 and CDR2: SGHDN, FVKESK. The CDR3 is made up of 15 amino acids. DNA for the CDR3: TGTGCCAGCAGCCTCGTTAACAGGCTGAACACTGAAGCTTTCTTT. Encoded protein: CASSLVNRLNTEAFF.

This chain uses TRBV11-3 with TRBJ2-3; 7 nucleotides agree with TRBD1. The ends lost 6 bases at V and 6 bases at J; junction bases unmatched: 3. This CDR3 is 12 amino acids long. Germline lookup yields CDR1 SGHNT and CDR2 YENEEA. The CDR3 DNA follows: TGTGCCAGCAGTACCAGGGGGGATACGCAGTATTTT. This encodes CASSTRGDTQYF.

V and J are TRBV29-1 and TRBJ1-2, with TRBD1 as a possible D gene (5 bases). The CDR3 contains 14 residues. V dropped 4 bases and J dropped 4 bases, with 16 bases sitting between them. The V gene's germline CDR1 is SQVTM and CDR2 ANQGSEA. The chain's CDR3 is CSVGGTGQLYGYTF. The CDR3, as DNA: TGCAGCGTTGGGGGCACGGGGCAACTCTATGGCTACACCTTC.

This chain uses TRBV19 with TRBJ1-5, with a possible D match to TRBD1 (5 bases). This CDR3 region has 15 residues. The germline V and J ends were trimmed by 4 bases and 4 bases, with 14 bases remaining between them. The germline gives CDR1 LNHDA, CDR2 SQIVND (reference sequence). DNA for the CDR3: TGTGCCAGTAGTACGGGGACGGTACCTAATCAGCCCCAGCATTTT. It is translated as CASSTGTVPNQPQHF.

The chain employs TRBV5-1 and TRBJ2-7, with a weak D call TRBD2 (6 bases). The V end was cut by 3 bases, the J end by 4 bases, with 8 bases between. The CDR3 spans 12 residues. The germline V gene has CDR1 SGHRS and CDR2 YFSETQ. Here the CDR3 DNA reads TGCGCCAGCAGCTCGGGACTTTACGAGCAGTACTTC. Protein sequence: CASSSGLYEQYF.

This CDR3 is CASSFLAEEETQYF. CDR3 DNA sequence: TGTGCCAGCAGCTTTCTTGCAGAAGAAGAGACCCAGTACTTC. The J gene is TRBJ2-5, the V gene TRBV7-9; D is unclear. The CDR3 extends over 14 amino acids. Trimming cost V 3 bases and J 3 bases, with 11 bases left between them. CDR1 and CDR2 from the germline V gene are SEHNR and FQNEAQ (reference sequence).

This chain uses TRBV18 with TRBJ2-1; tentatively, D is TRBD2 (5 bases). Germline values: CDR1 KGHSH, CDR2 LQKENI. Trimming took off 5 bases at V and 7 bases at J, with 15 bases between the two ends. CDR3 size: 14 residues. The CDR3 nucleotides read TGTGCCAGCTCAACCGGTACTAGTAGAAATGAGCAGTTCTTC. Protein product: CASSTGTSRNEQFF.

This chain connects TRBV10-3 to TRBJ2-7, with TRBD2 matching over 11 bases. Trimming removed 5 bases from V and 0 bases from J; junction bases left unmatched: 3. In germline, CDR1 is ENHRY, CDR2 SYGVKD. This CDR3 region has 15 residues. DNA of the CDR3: TGTGCCATCAGTACTAGCGGGAGCCTCTCCTACGAGCAGTACTTC. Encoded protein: CAISTSGSLSYEQYF.

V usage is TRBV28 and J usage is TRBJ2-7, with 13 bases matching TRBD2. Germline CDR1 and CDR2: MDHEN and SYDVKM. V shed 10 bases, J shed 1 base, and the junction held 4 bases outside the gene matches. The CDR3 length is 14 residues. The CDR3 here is CATQTSGRSYEQYF. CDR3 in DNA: TGTGCCACCCAGACTAGCGGGAGGTCCTACGAGCAGTACTTC.

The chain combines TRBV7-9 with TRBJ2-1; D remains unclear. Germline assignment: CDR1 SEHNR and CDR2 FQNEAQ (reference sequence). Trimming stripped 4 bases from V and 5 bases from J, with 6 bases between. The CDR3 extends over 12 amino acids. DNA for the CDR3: TGTGCCAGCAGCTCCCCAAACAATGAGCAGTTCTTC. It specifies CASSSPNNEQFF.

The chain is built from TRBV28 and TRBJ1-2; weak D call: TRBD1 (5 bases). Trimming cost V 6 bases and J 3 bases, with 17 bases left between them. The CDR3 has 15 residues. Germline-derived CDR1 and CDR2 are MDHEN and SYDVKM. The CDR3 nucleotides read TGTGCCAGCAGAAATCCCGGCCAGGGAGACTATGGCTACACCTTC. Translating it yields CASRNPGQGDYGYTF.

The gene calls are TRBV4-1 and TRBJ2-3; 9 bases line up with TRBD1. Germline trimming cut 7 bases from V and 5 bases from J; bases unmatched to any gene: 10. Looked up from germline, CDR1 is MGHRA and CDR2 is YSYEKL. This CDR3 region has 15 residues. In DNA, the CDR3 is TGCGCCAGCACCCCAAGTGGGACAGGGTTAGATACGCAGTATTTT. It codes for CASTPSGTGLDTQYF.

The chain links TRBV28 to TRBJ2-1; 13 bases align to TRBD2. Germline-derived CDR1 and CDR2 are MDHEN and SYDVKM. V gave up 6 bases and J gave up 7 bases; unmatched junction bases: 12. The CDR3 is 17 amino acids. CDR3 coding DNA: TGTGCCAGCAGGGTCGCAGGACTAGCGGGAGAGGGGAATGAGCAGTTCTTC. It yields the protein CASRVAGLAGEGNEQFF.

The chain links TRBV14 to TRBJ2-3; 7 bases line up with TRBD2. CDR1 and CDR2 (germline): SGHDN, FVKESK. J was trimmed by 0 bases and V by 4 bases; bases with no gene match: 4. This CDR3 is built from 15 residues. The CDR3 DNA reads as TGTGCCAGCAGCCCTCCCGGGGGGAGCACAGATACGCAGTATTTT. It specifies CASSPPGGSTDTQYF.

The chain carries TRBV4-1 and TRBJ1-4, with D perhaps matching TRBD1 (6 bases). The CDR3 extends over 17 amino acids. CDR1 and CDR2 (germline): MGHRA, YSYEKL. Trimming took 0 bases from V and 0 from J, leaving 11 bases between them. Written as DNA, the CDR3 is TGCGCCAGCAGCCAAGACCTCAGGGGCGCAACTAATGAAAAACTGTTTTTT. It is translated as CASSQDLRGATNEKLFF.

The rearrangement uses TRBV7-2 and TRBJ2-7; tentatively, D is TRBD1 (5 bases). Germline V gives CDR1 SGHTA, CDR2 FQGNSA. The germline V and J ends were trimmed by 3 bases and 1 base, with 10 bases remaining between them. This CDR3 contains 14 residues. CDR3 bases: TGTGCCAGCAGCTTGAAAGGACAATCCTACGAGCAGTACTTC. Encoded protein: CASSLKGQSYEQYF.

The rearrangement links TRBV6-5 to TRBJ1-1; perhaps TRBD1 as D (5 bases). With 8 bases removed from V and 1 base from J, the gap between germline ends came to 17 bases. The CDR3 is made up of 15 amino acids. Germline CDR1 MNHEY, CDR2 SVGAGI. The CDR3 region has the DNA TGTGCCAGCGTCCCGACTGGGGCGGCGAACACTGAAGCTTTCTTT. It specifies CASVPTGAANTEAFF.

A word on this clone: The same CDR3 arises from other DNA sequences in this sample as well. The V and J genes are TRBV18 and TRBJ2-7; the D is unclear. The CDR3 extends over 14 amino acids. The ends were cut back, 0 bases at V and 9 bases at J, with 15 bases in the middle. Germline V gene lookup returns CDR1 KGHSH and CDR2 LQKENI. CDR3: CASSPPPPAEWQYF. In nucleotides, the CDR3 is TGTGCCAGCTCACCACCGCCCCCGGCAGAGTGGCAGTACTTC. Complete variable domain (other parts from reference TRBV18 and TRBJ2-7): NAGVMQNPRHLVRRRGQEARLRCSPMKGHSHVYWYRQLPEEGLKFMVYLQKENIIDESGMPKERFSAEFPKEGPSILRIQQVVRGDSAAYFCASSPPPPAEWQYFGPGTRLTVT.

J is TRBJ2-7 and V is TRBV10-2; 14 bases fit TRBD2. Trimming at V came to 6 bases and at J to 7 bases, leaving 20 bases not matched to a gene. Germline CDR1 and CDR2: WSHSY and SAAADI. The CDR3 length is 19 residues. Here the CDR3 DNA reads TGCGCCAGCAGGGACCTAGTGGGACTAGCGGGAGAGCCTTACTCGGAGCAGTACTTC. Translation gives CASRDLVGLAGEPYSEQYF.